The clone carrying this TCR beta chain has a count of ten or more. The antigen is unknown. The record originates from a study of T cells in Graves' hyperthyroidism and ophthalmopathy. Overall study results and limits: Model output signaled ophthalmopathy a median roughly 6.1 months ahead of onset.

The V gene lost 0 bases and the J gene lost 5 bases, with 16 bases spanning the gap. The CDR3 is 16 amino acids. Germline V CDR1 and CDR2: MNHEY, SVGAGI. A NOSPECS grade of at least 4, a Clinical Activity Score of at least 3 and duration under 3 months were recorded in ophthalmopathy patients. Uncontrolled infection, other autoimmune disease, pregnancy or lactation disqualified patients from enrolment. Researchers amplified the TCR beta CDR3 regions from RNA transcripts. The HTBI primer set drove a first-round RT-PCR of the TCR CDR3. TCRdb re-derived calls from the multiplex PCR reads in MiXCR, one entry per CDR3 protein. The sample comprises about 250,000 distinct CDR3 sequences, over 20% of which are singletons, and 35% to 40% rests with the top ten.

The source of this sequence is a woman in her thirties or forties with Graves' ophthalmopathy. This chain joins TRBV6-5 and TRBJ1-2; D might be TRBD1 (5 bases). The sequenced sample consisted of blood. The CDR3 bases are TGTGCCAGCAGTTACTCGATGACCGGGACTGAATATGGCTACACCTTC. Translated, it gives CASSYSMTGTEYGYTF.